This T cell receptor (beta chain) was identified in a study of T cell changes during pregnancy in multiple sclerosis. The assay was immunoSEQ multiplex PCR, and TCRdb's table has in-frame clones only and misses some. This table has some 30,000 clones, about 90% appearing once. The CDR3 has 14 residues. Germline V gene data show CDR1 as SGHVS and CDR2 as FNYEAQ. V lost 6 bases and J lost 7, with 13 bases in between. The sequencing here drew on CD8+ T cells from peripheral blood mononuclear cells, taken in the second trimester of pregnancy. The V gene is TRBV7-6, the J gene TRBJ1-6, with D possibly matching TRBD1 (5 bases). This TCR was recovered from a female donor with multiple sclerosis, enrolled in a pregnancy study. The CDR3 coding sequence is TGTGCCAGCAGTCAAGGGGTTGGCAATTCACCCCTCCACTTT. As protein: CASSQGVGNSPLHF.